Each of the 14 T cell receptor beta chains below was sequenced from the same sample in a study of graft-versus-host responses after intestinal transplantation. Some clones are missing from TCRdb's copy, which holds only in-frame ones; the method was immunoSEQ multiplex PCR. Seen here are about 6,900 clones, roughly 25% observed once, and the top ten hold roughly 4.3%. This specimen was alloreactive CD4+ T cells from a mixed lymphocyte reaction culture, taken before transplantation. Subset defined: CFSE-low proliferating T cells sorted from roughly 6-day pre-transplant mixed lymphocyte reaction (GvH or HvG direction). These receptors all come from a human patient who was an organ donor for intestinal transplantation.

This clone is termed medium-sized (0.01 to 0.1%). The gene calls are TRBV30 and TRBJ1-4; D uncertain. The CDR3 has 11 residues. V gave up 5 bases and J gave up 3 bases, with 4 bases separating them. CDR1 is GTSNPN and CDR2 is SVGIG in the germline V gene (reference sequence). The CDR3 loop reads CAWGANEKLFF. CDR3 DNA: TGTGCCTGGGGGGCTAATGAAAAACTGTTTTTT.

This clone was observed a handful of times. The chain is built from TRBV19 and TRBJ2-2; 7 bases map to TRBD2. CDR3 length: 15 amino acids. The trim removed 10 bases at V and 4 bases at J, leaving 12 bases unmatched. Germline CDR1 is LNHDA and CDR2 is SQIVND (reference sequence). CDR3 sequence (DNA): TGTGCCACCACTCGGGGCGGGAGAATCACCGGGGAGCTGTTTTTT. Encoded protein: CATTRGGRITGELFF.

Only a few counts were recorded for this clone. This rearrangement joins TRBV4-2 to TRBJ1-2; a weak D match, TRBD1 (5 bases). V was pared by 5 bases and J by 9 bases, with 16 bases between. This CDR3 has 13 amino acids. Per the germline V gene, CDR1 is LGHNA and CDR2 is YNFKEQ. The CDR3, as DNA: TGTGCCAGCAGCTTGGTAGCAGGGAGTCGCTACACCTTC. This encodes CASSLVAGSRYTF.

This clone was counted only a few times. The rearrangement links TRBV6-1 to TRBJ1-5, with TRBD1 identical over 9 bases. Per germline, CDR1 MNHNS and CDR2 SASEGT. With V trimmed by 8 bases and J by 5 bases, 10 bases remained unmatched. The CDR3 contains 15 residues. The CDR3 bases are TGTGCCAGCGGGCCAAACACAGGGGGCTATCAGCCCCAGCATTTT. This gives the protein CASGPNTGGYQPQHF.

This clone was seen only a few times. The J gene is TRBJ2-7, the V gene TRBV28; D is possibly TRBD1 (5 bases). CDR1 is MDHEN, CDR2 SYDVKM, per germline. Deletions cut 6 bases from V and 1 base from J, with 10 bases between. The CDR3 runs to 13 residues. The CDR3 bases are TGTGCCAGCAGCACGGACAAATCCTACGAGCAGTACTTC. This codes for CASSTDKSYEQYF. Full variable domain (rest looked up from reference TRBV28 and TRBJ2-7): DVKVTQSSRYLVKRTGEKVFLECVQDMDHENMFWYRQDPGLGLRLIYFSYDVKMKEKGDIPEGYSVSREKKERFSLILESASTNQTSMYLCASSTDKSYEQYFGPGTRLTVT.

Only a few counts were recorded for this clone. CDR3 coding DNA: TGTGCCTGGAGGGAGACGGGACATTCACCCCTCCACTTT. Protein sequence: CAWRETGHSPLHF. This chain joins TRBV30 and TRBJ1-6; D perhaps matches TRBD1 (5 bases). V shed 3 bases and J shed 8 bases, with 11 bases lying between them. The CDR3 extends over 13 amino acids. The germline gives CDR1 GTSNPN, CDR2 SVGIG (reference sequence).

Relative to its sample, this clone is medium-sized. This rearrangement joins TRBV29-1 to TRBJ1-1; 8 bases line up with TRBD1. Germline V gene lookup returns CDR1 SQVTM and CDR2 ANQGSEA. V was pared by 7 bases and J by 5 bases, with 9 bases of the junction left unmatched. The CDR3 runs 13 residues. The CDR3 bases are TGCAGCGAGACAGGGGAGGAGTATACTGAAGCTTTCTTT. It yields the protein CSETGEEYTEAFF.

The V and J genes are TRBV6-1 and TRBJ1-5; D is ambiguous. Trimming stripped 1 base from V and 4 bases from J, with 11 bases between. CDR1 and CDR2 (germline): MNHNS, SASEGT. This CDR3 region has 15 residues. CDR3 loop: CASSEGPLHNQPQHF. The DNA of the CDR3 is TGTGCCAGCAGTGAAGGACCCTTACATAATCAGCCCCAGCATTTT.

The table lists this clone with a few counts. The V call is TRBV30, the J call TRBJ2-4; the match to TRBD1 covers 7 bases. V dropped 2 bases and J dropped 0; count of bases not matched to a gene: 16. The CDR3 sequence is 19 residues long. In germline, CDR1 is GTSNPN, CDR2 SVGIG (reference sequence). CDR3 in DNA: TGTGCCTGGAGTTCAGGGGTTGAGGGGGACAGTCTAGCCAAAAACATTCAGTACTTC. It encodes CAWSSGVEGDSLAKNIQYF.

The rearrangement links TRBV5-4 to TRBJ1-2; 11 nucleotides agree with TRBD1. V shed 0 bases and J 8 bases; nucleotides not matched to a gene: 6. CDR1 is SGHNT, CDR2 YYREEE, per germline (reference sequence). This CDR3 contains 15 residues. The CDR3 bases are TGTGCCAGCAGCTTGGTTGGACAGGGGGCTGGAGGCTACACCTTC. This encodes CASSLVGQGAGGYTF.

This clone turned up a few times. This chain uses TRBV5-5 with TRBJ2-2; D not certain. V lost 4 bases to trimming and J lost 3 bases, with 16 bases between them. Germline CDR1 is SGHKS and CDR2 is YYEKEE (reference sequence). The CDR3 totals 16 residues. CDR3 in amino acids: CASSQEAVRDTGELFF. CDR3 in DNA: TGTGCCAGCAGCCAAGAGGCGGTCCGGGACACCGGGGAGCTGTTTTTT.

The table lists this clone with a few counts. A junction end diverges from the germline sequence, so it may reflect a read error. The chain recombines TRBV5-3 with TRBJ2-2; TRBD1 aligns across 8 bases. TRBV5-3 is an ORF, with its function uncertain. There are 15 residues in the CDR3. The CDR3 reads CASSLGTGYTGELFF. CDR3 bases: TGTGCCAGCAGCTTGGGGACAGGCTACACCGGGGAGCTGTTTTTT.

This sequence joins TRBV7-2 and TRBJ1-2; a weak D match, TRBD1 (5 bases). This CDR3 is built from 13 residues. Trimming pared 10 bases from V and 7 bases from J, leaving 19 bases between. In germline, CDR1 is SGHTA, CDR2 FQGNSA. The CDR3 DNA reads TGTGCCAACGAAGGGACCGACCTGGGTGGCTACACCTTC. Translation: CANEGTDLGGYTF.

This clone came up a few times. This chain joins TRBV30 and TRBJ1-5, with 7 bases matching TRBD1. Germline V gene data show CDR1 as GTSNPN and CDR2 as SVGIG (reference sequence). The CDR3 is 20 amino acids. V shed 2 bases and J 0 bases; nucleotides not matched to a gene: 19. CDR3 loop: CAWSFLGQAVELYSNQPQHF. For the CDR3, the DNA is TGTGCCTGGAGTTTCCTCGGACAGGCAGTAGAATTATATAGCAATCAGCCCCAGCATTTT.